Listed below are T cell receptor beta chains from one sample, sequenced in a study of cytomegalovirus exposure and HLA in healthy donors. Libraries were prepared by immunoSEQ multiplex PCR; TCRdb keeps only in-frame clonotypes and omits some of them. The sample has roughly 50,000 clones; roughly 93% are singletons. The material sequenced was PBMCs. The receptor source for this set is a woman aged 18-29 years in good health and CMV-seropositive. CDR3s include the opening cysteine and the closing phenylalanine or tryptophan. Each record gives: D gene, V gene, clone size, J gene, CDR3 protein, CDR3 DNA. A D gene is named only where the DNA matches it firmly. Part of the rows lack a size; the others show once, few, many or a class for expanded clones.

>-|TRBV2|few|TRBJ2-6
CASTSDRISSGANVLTF
TGTGCCAGCACCTCCGACAGGATTTCCTCTGGGGCCAACGTCCTGACTTTC
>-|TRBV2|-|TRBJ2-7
CASEQASYEQYF
TGTGCCAGCGAACAGGCCTCCTACGAGCAGTACTTC
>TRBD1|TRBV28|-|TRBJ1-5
CASLEGGQGHQPQHF
TGTGCCAGCCTGGAAGGGGGACAGGGACATCAGCCCCAGCATTTT
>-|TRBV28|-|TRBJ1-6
CASSLQGYNSPLHF
TGTGCCAGCAGTTTACAGGGCTATAATTCACCCCTCCACTTT
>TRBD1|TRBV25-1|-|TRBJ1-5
CASGGTGHSNQPQHF
TGTGCCAGCGGGGGGACAGGGCATAGCAATCAGCCCCAGCATTTT
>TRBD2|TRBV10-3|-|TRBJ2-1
CAISESERGRREQFF
TGTGCCATCAGTGAGTCCGAGCGGGGTAGGCGTGAGCAGTTCTTC
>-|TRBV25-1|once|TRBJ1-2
CASSVSLIYGYTF
TGTGCCAGCAGTGTATCCCTTATTTATGGCTACACCTTC
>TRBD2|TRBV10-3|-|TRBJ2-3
CAISAGSGSTDTQYF
TGTGCCATCAGTGCTGGTAGCGGGAGCACAGATACGCAGTATTTT
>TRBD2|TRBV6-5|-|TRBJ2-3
CASSYRGVSDTQYF
TGTGCCAGCAGTTACCGGGGGGTTTCAGATACGCAGTATTTT
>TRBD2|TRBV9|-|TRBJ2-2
CASSRGGASNTGELFF
TGTGCCAGCAGCCGGGGGGGGGCATCGAACACCGGGGAGCTGTTTTTT
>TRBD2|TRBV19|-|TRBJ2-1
CASTGGRGVHNEQFF
TGTGCCAGCACCGGGGGGAGGGGAGTCCACAATGAGCAGTTCTTC
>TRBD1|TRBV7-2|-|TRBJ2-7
CASSAKGQGAQYEQYF
TGTGCCAGCAGCGCAAAAGGACAGGGGGCGCAGTACGAGCAGTACTTC
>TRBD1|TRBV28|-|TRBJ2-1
CASSLADRAYNEQFF
TGTGCCAGCAGTTTAGCGGACAGGGCCTACAATGAGCAGTTCTTC
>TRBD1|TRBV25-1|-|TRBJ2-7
CASSEDRDEQYF
TGTGCCAGCAGTGAAGACAGGGACGAGCAGTACTTC
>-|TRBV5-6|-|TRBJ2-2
CASSLDVRATGELFF
TGTGCCAGCAGCTTGGATGTCAGAGCGACCGGGGAGCTGTTTTTT
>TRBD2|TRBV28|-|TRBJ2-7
CASSLSVVQIAGGNSSYEQYF
TGTGCCAGCAGTTTATCCGTGGTGCAGATAGCGGGGGGGAACTCCTCCTACGAGCAGTACTTC
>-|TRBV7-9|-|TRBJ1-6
CASSHTQAPGSPLHF
TGTGCCAGCAGCCATACACAGGCCCCAGGGTCACCCCTCCACTTT
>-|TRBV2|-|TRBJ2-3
CASSAAGNFGADTQYF
TGTGCCAGCAGTGCCGCAGGAAACTTTGGCGCAGATACGCAGTATTTT
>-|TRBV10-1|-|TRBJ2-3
CASSESSAGWSDTQYF
TGCGCCAGCAGTGAGTCGTCGGCAGGGTGGTCGGATACGCAGTATTTT
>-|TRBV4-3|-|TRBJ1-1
CASSQDRLGGTNTEAFF
TGCGCCAGCAGCCAAGATCGGCTCGGGGGTACGAACACTGAAGCTTTCTTT
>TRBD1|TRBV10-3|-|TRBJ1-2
CAISPGTANNYGYTF
TGTGCCATCAGTCCCGGGACAGCGAATAACTATGGCTACACCTTC
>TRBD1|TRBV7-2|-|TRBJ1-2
CASSLSSDRDGYTF
TGTGCCAGCAGCTTATCATCGGACAGGGATGGCTACACCTTC
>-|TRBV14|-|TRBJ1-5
CASSQDPGVRQPQHF
TGTGCCAGCAGCCAAGATCCGGGTGTAAGGCAGCCCCAGCATTTT
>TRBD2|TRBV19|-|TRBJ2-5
CASSISGGDRETQYF
TGTGCCAGTAGTATTTCGGGAGGGGATCGAGAGACCCAGTACTTC
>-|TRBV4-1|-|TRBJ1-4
CASSQAIEKLFF
TGCGCCAGCAGCCAAGCCATTGAAAAACTGTTTTTT
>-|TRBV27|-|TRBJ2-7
CASSPQGRALTHEQYF
TGTGCCAGCAGTCCCCAGGGCAGGGCGCTTACCCACGAGCAGTACTTC
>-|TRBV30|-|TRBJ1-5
CALSQNSNQPQHF
TGTGCCCTTTCACAGAATAGCAATCAGCCCCAGCATTTT
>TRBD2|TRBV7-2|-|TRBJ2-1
CASSPPGLAAYNEQFF
TGTGCCAGCAGCCCACCGGGACTAGCGGCCTACAATGAGCAGTTCTTC
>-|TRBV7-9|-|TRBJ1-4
CASSPGTWNEKLFF
TGTGCCAGCAGCCCCGGGACATGGAATGAAAAACTGTTTTTT
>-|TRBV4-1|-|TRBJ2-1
CASSLDRGISGGTYNEQFF
TGCGCCAGCAGCCTTGACAGGGGGATTAGCGGGGGGACTTACAATGAGCAGTTCTTC
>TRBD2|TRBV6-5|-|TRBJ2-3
CASSPGTSPDTQYF
TGTGCCAGCAGCCCTGGGACTAGCCCAGATACGCAGTATTTT
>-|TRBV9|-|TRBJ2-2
CASSVGPPVTGELFF
TGTGCCAGCAGCGTAGGTCCCCCCGTCACCGGGGAGCTGTTTTTT
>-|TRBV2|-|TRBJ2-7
CASSGERGIDEQYF
TGTGCCAGCAGTGGGGAGAGGGGGATCGACGAGCAGTACTTC
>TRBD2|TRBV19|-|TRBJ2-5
CASSILAGSETQYF
TGTGCCAGTAGTATACTAGCGGGATCAGAGACCCAGTACTTC
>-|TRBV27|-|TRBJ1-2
CASSPRGAHGNYGYTF
TGTGCCAGCAGTCCCCGAGGCGCGCATGGAAACTATGGCTACACCTTC
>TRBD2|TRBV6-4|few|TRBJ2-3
CASSESSGGEDTQYF
TGTGCCAGCAGTGAAAGTAGCGGGGGGGAAGATACGCAGTATTTT
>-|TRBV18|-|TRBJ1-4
CASSPPDRNELFF
TGTGCCAGCTCACCACCGGACAGAAACGAACTGTTTTTT
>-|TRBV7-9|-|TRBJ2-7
CASSYRAVGPYEQYF
TGTGCCAGCAGCTACAGGGCGGTAGGACCCTACGAGCAGTACTTC
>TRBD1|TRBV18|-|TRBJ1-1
CASSPAGTAPNTEAFF
TGTGCCAGCTCACCTGCCGGGACAGCCCCTAACACTGAAGCTTTCTTT
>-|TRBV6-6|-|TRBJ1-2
CASSYSMSYGYTF
TGTGCCAGCAGTTACTCGATGAGCTATGGCTACACCTTC
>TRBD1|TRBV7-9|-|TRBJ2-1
CASSPTGEEQFF
TGTGCCAGCAGCCCCACAGGGGAAGAGCAGTTCTTC
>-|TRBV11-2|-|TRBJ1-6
CASSQNPQGGNSPLHF
TGTGCCAGCAGCCAGAACCCGCAGGGCGGTAATTCACCCCTCCACTTT
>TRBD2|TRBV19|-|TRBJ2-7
CASSGRSAGGNTYEQYF
TGTGCCAGTAGTGGGAGGTCTGCGGGGGGAAATACCTACGAGCAGTACTTC
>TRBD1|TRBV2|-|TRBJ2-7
CASSGTSRTGGGEQYF
TGTGCCAGCAGTGGCACTTCTAGGACAGGGGGTGGAGAGCAGTACTTC
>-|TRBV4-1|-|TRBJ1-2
CASSQDSGYRGYTF
TGCGCCAGCAGCCAAGATTCCGGGTACAGGGGCTACACCTTC
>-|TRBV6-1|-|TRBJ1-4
CASTGEVTEKLFF
TGTGCCAGCACCGGGGAGGTTACTGAAAAACTGTTTTTT
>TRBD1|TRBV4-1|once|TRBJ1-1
CASTPRESGTGGTNTEAFF
TGCGCCAGCACCCCCCGTGAGTCCGGGACAGGGGGAACGAACACTGAAGCTTTCTTT
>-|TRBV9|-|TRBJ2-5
CASSVRSGWGQETQYF
TGTGCCAGCAGCGTAAGGTCAGGGTGGGGTCAAGAGACCCAGTACTTC
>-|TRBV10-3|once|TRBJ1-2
CAISGPLPPGAPRVYGYTF
TGTGCCATCAGTGGTCCACTACCCCCTGGGGCACCACGGGTCTATGGCTACACCTTC
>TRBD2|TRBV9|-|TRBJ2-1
CASSVAASGGDEQFF
TGTGCCAGCAGCGTAGCAGCTAGCGGGGGGGATGAGCAGTTCTTC